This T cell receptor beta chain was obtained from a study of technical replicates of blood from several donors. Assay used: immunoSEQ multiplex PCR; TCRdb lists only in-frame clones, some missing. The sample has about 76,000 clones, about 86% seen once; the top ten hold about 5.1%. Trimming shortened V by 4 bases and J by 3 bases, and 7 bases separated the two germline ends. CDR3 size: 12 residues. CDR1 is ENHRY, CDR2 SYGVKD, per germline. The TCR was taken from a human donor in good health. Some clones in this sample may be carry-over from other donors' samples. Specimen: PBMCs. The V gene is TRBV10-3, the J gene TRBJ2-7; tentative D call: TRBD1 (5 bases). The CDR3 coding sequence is TGTGCCATCAGTGCGGACAACTACGAGCAGTACTTC. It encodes CAISADNYEQYF.